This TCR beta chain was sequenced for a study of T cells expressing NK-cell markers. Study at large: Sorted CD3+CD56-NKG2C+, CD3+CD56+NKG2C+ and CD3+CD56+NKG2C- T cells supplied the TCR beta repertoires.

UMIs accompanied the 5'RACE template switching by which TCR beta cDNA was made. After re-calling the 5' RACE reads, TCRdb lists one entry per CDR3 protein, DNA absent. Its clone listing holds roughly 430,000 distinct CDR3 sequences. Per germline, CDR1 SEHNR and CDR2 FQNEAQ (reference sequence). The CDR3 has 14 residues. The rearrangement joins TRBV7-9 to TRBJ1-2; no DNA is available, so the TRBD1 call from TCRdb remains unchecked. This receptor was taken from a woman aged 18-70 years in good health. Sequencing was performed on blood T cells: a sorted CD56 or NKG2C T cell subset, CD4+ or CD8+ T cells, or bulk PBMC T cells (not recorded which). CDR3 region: CASSLHGTRYGYTF.